These T cell receptor beta chains were read from a single sample in a study of T cell repertoires in cytomegalovirus infection. TCRdb used MiXCR to reprocess the reads, holding one entry per CDR3 protein. Of about 150,000 distinct CDR3 sequences listed, about 25% are singletons. The sample consisted of PBMCs. These receptors were taken from a human donor in good health (CMV status not recorded). Some clones in this sample may be carry-over from other donors' samples. The CDR3 runs from the conserved cysteine through the conserved F or W. A D gene is named only where the DNA matches it firmly. The listing skips clone size in some rows; elsewhere it reads once, few, many or a size class.

V: TRBV6-1; size: many; D: NA; J: TRBJ2-1; CDR3: CASSELVGEQFF; DNA: TGTGCCAGCAGTGAACTCGTTGGTGAGCAGTTCTTC
V: TRBV7-2; size: many; D: NA; J: TRBJ1-3; CDR3: CASSLNSGNTIYF; DNA: TGTGCCAGCAGCTTAAATTCCGGAAACACCATATATTTT
V: TRBV15; size: NA; D: NA; J: TRBJ1-6; CDR3: CATSRDKASSYNSPLHF; DNA: TGTGCCACCAGCAGAGATAAGGCGAGCTCCTATAATTCACCCCTCCACTTT
V: TRBV5-8; size: NA; D: NA; J: TRBJ2-2; CDR3: CASSPGTVKRGELFF; DNA: TGTGCCAGCAGCCCAGGGACCGTCAAAAGAGGGGAGCTGTTTTTT
V: TRBV18; size: few; D: NA; J: TRBJ1-1; CDR3: CASSPDGREHTEAFF; DNA: TGTGCCAGCTCACCAGACGGAAGGGAGCACACTGAAGCTTTCTTT
V: TRBV29-1; size: many; D: TRBD1; J: TRBJ2-1; CDR3: CSVRGTGGNLDNEQFF; DNA: TGCAGCGTTAGGGGGACAGGGGGCAATCTGGACAATGAGCAGTTCTTC
V: TRBV14; size: NA; D: NA; J: TRBJ2-7; CDR3: CASSQEPPFYEQYF; DNA: TGTGCCAGCAGCCAAGAGCCCCCCTTCTACGAGCAGTACTTC
V: TRBV29-1; size: many; D: TRBD2; J: TRBJ2-3; CDR3: CSVEYHGGAGTDTQYF; DNA: TGCAGCGTTGAATACCACGGGGGGGCCGGCACAGATACGCAGTATTTT
V: TRBV12-3/TRBV12-4; size: many; D: TRBD2; J: TRBJ2-1; CDR3: CASSLSGGARNEQFF; DNA: TGTGCCAGCAGTCTTAGCGGGGGGGCCAGGAATGAGCAGTTCTTC
V: TRBV24-1; size: many; D: TRBD1; J: TRBJ2-5; CDR3: CATSDPDRYQETQYF; DNA: TGTGCCACCAGTGATCCGGACAGGTACCAAGAGACCCAGTACTTC
V: TRBV28; size: few; D: NA; J: TRBJ1-1; CDR3: CASSLPAGLGTEAFF; DNA: TGTGCCAGCAGTTTACCCGCGGGGCTGGGCACTGAAGCTTTCTTT
V: TRBV5-8; size: NA; D: NA; J: TRBJ1-5; CDR3: CASSSGREAQPQHF; DNA: TGTGCCAGCAGCTCAGGCAGGGAGGCTCAGCCCCAGCATTTT
V: TRBV11-2; size: NA; D: NA; J: TRBJ1-1; CDR3: CASSLAQGGLEAFF; DNA: TGTGCCAGCAGCTTAGCACAGGGCGGCCTTGAAGCTTTCTTT
V: TRBV7-2; size: many; D: TRBD2; J: TRBJ2-1; CDR3: CASSLALAGGDEQFF; DNA: TGTGCCAGCAGCTTAGCTCTAGCGGGGGGGGATGAGCAGTTCTTC
V: TRBV7-9; size: NA; D: NA; J: TRBJ1-1; CDR3: CASSFSDHTEAFF; DNA: TGTGCCAGCAGCTTCAGTGATCACACTGAAGCTTTCTTT
V: TRBV7-8; size: many; D: NA; J: TRBJ2-7; CDR3: CASSLVPALYEQYF; DNA: TGTGCCAGCAGCTTAGTTCCAGCTCTCTACGAGCAGTACTTC
V: TRBV2; size: NA; D: TRBD1; J: TRBJ2-5; CDR3: CASCYWGQGEETQYF; DNA: TGTGCCAGCTGCTACTGGGGACAGGGTGAGGAGACCCAGTACTTC
V: TRBV7-2; size: many; D: NA; J: TRBJ2-5; CDR3: CASSSPGLRGTQYF; DNA: TGTGCCAGCAGCTCTCCGGGACTTCGGGGGACCCAGTACTTC
V: TRBV23-1; size: few; D: NA; J: TRBJ1-4; CDR3: CASSQSGRTTNEKLFF; DNA: TGCGCCAGCAGTCAATCGGGCAGAACAACTAATGAAAAACTGTTTTTT
V: TRBV7-2; size: many; D: TRBD1; J: TRBJ1-1; CDR3: CASRKGQGGTEAFF; DNA: TGTGCCAGCAGGAAAGGGCAGGGGGGTACTGAAGCTTTCTTT
V: TRBV7-9; size: few; D: NA; J: TRBJ1-1; CDR3: CASSLRTMNTEAFF; DNA: TGTGCCAGCAGCTTACGGACAATGAACACTGAAGCTTTCTTT
V: TRBV2; size: few; D: NA; J: TRBJ2-5; CDR3: CASSGDLGGLYQETQYF; DNA: TGTGCCAGTTCGGGGGACTTGGGGGGACTGTACCAAGAGACCCAGTACTTC
V: TRBV27; size: once; D: TRBD1; J: TRBJ1-2; CDR3: CASSLDRGGGYTF; DNA: TGTGCCAGCAGCCTGGACAGGGGAGGTGGCTACACCTTC
V: TRBV29-1; size: NA; D: TRBD1; J: TRBJ2-1; CDR3: CSVSDRGSYNEQFF; DNA: TGCAGCGTGTCGGACAGGGGGTCCTACAATGAGCAGTTCTTC
V: TRBV14; size: NA; D: NA; J: TRBJ1-3; CDR3: CASSHRGGSLNTIYF; DNA: TGTGCCAGCAGCCATAGGGGGGGATCCTTAAACACCATATATTTT
V: TRBV5-1; size: NA; D: NA; J: TRBJ2-7; CDR3: CASSLTGNYEQYF; DNA: TGCGCCAGCAGCTTGACGGGGAACTACGAGCAGTACTTC
V: TRBV7-2; size: many; D: NA; J: TRBJ2-3; CDR3: CASSSDRSTDTQYF; DNA: TGTGCCAGCAGTTCGGACAGAAGCACAGATACGCAGTATTTT
V: TRBV14; size: NA; D: NA; J: TRBJ2-3; CDR3: CASSTGAGTDTQYF; DNA: TGTGCCAGCAGCACGGGAGCGGGCACAGATACGCAGTATTTT
V: TRBV7-2; size: few; D: NA; J: TRBJ2-1; CDR3: CASSLGGGGALGQFF; DNA: TGTGCCAGCAGCTTAGGGGGGGGGGGGGCGTTGGGGCAGTTCTTC
V: TRBV5-6; size: few; D: NA; J: TRBJ1-2; CDR3: CASSLDRFSGYTF; DNA: TGTGCCAGCAGCTTGGATAGGTTTTCGGGCTACACCTTC
V: TRBV14; size: few; D: NA; J: TRBJ1-2; CDR3: CASSTGPYGYTF; DNA: TGTGCCAGCAGCACCGGACCTTATGGCTACACCTTC
V: TRBV5-6; size: many; D: NA; J: TRBJ2-7; CDR3: CASSLGRSYEQYF; DNA: TGTGCCAGCAGCTTGGGTCGCAGTTACGAGCAGTACTTC
V: TRBV12-3/TRBV12-4; size: many; D: NA; J: TRBJ2-7; CDR3: CASSFSGHAYEQYF; DNA: TGTGCCAGCAGTTTCAGCGGCCACGCTTACGAGCAGTACTTC
V: TRBV2; size: NA; D: NA; J: TRBJ2-1; CDR3: CASRELALTYNEQFF; DNA: TGTGCCAGCAGGGAACTAGCCTTAACCTACAATGAGCAGTTCTTC
V: TRBV11-2; size: few; D: TRBD2; J: TRBJ2-3; CDR3: CASSFSGRNTDTQYF; DNA: TGTGCCAGCAGCTTTAGCGGGCGAAACACAGATACGCAGTATTTT
V: TRBV2; size: many; D: NA; J: TRBJ1-1; CDR3: CASSEQGRTEAFF; DNA: TGTGCCAGCAGTGAGCAGGGACGCACTGAAGCTTTCTTT